These 5 T cell receptor beta chains came from one sample sequenced in a study of blood T cell repertoires in COVID-19. The protocol was immunoSEQ multiplex PCR, while the TCRdb copy is restricted to in-frame clones and leaves out a portion. This sample has tens of thousands of clones; 70% to 90% occur once, and the top ten carry more than 25%. Sequenced input: peripheral blood. The receptors shown here come from an elderly woman with COVID-19, enrolled during active disease.

J is TRBJ1-3 and V is TRBV9, with D tentatively TRBD1 (6 bases). CDR3 length equals 15 residues. Deletions cut 0 bases from V and 3 bases from J, with 10 bases between. The V gene's germline CDR1 is SGDLS and CDR2 YYNGEE. As DNA, the CDR3 is TGTGCCAGCAGCGTAGCGGGAGGGGGTGGAAACACCATATATTTT. Amino acids: CASSVAGGGGNTIYF.

The CDR3 nucleotides read TGCGCCAGCAGCCGGGTGTCCGGGACAGGGGGCCGCGGGAATGAAAAACTGTTTTTT. It codes for CASSRVSGTGGRGNEKLFF. The rearrangement links TRBV5-1 to TRBJ1-4; 12 nucleotides line up with TRBD1. This CDR3 spans 19 amino acids. The junction had 15 bases not matched to a gene; V was cut back by 4 bases and J by 5 bases. CDR1 SGHRS and CDR2 YFSETQ come from the germline V gene. Full variable domain (rest looked up from reference TRBV5-1 and TRBJ1-4): KAGVTQTPRYLIKTRGQQVTLSCSPISGHRSVSWYQQTPGQGLQFLFEYFSETQRNKGNFPGRFSGRQFSNSRSEMNVSTLELGDSALYLCASSRVSGTGGRGNEKLFFGSGTQLSVL.

The rearrangement joins TRBV24-1 to TRBJ2-7, with 7 bases lining up with TRBD1. V shed 1 base, J shed 2 bases, and the junction held 7 bases outside the gene matches. Germline lookup yields CDR1 KGHDR and CDR2 SFDVKD. The CDR3 covers 16 residues. CDR3 coding DNA: TGTGCCACCAGTGATTTCGGCGTCACAGGGGCCTACGAGCAGTACTTC. As protein: CATSDFGVTGAYEQYF.

The gene calls are TRBV28 and TRBJ1-2, with 8 nucleotides matching TRBD1. Germline values: CDR1 MDHEN, CDR2 SYDVKM. The CDR3 is 15 residues long. V trimming: 3 bases; J trimming: 6 bases; junction bases outside the gene matches: 9. The CDR3 sequence: CASSLGGRGLDGYTF. The CDR3 nucleotides read TGTGCCAGCAGTTTGGGAGGCAGGGGGCTAGATGGCTACACCTTC.

The chain is built from TRBV14 and TRBJ1-2; D gene unclear. Germline assignment: CDR1 SGHDN and CDR2 FVKESK. The CDR3 spans 14 residues. V dropped 5 bases and J dropped 4 bases, with 14 bases sitting between them. In DNA form, the CDR3 reads TGTGCCAGCAGCTCAAAAACTGGGCGCTATGGCTACACCTTC. Translation gives CASSSKTGRYGYTF.